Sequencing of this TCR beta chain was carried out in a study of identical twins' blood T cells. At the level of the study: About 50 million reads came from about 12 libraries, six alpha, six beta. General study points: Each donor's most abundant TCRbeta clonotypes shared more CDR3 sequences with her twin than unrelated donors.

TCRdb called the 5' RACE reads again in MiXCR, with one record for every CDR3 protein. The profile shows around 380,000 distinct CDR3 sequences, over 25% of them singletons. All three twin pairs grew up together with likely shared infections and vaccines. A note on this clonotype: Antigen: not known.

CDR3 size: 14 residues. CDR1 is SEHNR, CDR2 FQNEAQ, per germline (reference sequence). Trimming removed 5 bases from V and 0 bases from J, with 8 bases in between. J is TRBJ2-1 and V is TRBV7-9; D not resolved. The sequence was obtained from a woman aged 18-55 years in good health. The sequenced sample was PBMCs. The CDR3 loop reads CASSRVSSYNEQFF. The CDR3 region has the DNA TGTGCCAGCAGCCGGGTGAGCTCCTACAATGAGCAGTTCTTC. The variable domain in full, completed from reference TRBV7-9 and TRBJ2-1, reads DTGVSQNPRHKITKRGQNVTFRCDPISEHNRLYWYRQTLGQGPEFLTYFQNEAQLEKSRLLSDRFSAERPKGSFSTLEIQRTEQGDSAMYLCASSRVSSYNEQFFGPGTRLTVL.